This T cell receptor (beta chain) was sequenced for a study of T cell clones after liver transplantation. The V gene's germline CDR1 is SNHLY and CDR2 FYNNEI. The CDR3 runs to 15 residues. V trimming: 4 bases; J trimming: 0 bases; junction bases outside the gene matches: 5. Sequencing used immunoSEQ multiplex PCR; TCRdb keeps in-frame clones, though not all of them. This table holds roughly 23,000 clones, approximately 93% found once. Sequenced here: CD8+ T cells from blood, sampled less than 27 months after liver transplant. This TCR derives from a human patient who received a liver transplant. Some of the T cells might come from the graft donor. The chain carries TRBV2 and TRBJ2-7; 8 bases map to TRBD1. CDR3 sequence: CASSGWTGTSYEQYF. For the CDR3, the DNA is TGTGCCAGCAGTGGCTGGACAGGGACCTCCTACGAGCAGTACTTC.